This T cell receptor beta chain is drawn from a study of blood T cell repertoires in COVID-19. Per germline, CDR1 LNHDA and CDR2 SQIVND (reference sequence). The junction had 3 bases not matched to a gene; V was cut back by 0 bases and J by 4 bases. The CDR3 contains 16 residues. Produced via immunoSEQ multiplex PCR; TCRdb's table is partial and in-frame only. There are over 200,000 clones in the sample; under 90% occur only once, and about 2% lies in the top ten. This TCR came from a man aged 60-69 years who had recovered from COVID-19. The sequencing sample was made of PBMCs or T cells enriched from blood (not recorded which). This chain connects TRBV19 to TRBJ2-1; 10 nucleotides match TRBD2. The CDR3 nucleotides read TGTGCCAGTAGTATAGAGAGTAGCGGGGGGTACAATGAGCAGTTCTTC. This gives the protein CASSIESSGGYNEQFF.